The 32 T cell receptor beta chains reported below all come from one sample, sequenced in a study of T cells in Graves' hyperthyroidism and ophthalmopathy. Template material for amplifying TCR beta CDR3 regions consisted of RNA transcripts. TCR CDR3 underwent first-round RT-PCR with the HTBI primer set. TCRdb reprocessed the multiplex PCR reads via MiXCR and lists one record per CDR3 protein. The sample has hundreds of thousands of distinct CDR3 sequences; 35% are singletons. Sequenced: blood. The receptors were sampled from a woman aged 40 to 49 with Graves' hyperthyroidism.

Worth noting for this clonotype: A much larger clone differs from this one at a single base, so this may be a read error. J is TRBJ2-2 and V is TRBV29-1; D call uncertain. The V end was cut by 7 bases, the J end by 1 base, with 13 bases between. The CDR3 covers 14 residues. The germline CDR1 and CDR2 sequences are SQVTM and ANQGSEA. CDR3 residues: CSARIIENTGELFF. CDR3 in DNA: TGCAGCGCCCGGATAATTGAGAACACCGGGGAGCTGTTTTTT.

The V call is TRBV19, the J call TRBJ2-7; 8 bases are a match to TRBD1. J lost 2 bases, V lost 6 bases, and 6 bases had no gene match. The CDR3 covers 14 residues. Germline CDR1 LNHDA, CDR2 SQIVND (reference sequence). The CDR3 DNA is TGTGCCAGTAGCACTACAGGGGGTACCTACGAGCAGTACTTC. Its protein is CASSTTGGTYEQYF.

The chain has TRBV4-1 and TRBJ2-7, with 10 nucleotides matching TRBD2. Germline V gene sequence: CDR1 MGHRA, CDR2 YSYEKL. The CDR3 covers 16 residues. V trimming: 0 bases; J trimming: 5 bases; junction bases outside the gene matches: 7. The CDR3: CASSQESGRVRDEQYF. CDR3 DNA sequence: TGCGCCAGCAGCCAAGAAAGCGGGAGGGTGAGAGACGAGCAGTACTTC.

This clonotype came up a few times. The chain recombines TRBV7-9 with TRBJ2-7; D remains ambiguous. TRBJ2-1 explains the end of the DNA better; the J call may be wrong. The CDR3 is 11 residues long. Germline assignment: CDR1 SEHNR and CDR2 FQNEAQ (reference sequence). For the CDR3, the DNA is TGTGCCAGCAGCTTATGGGCTGAGCAGTTCTTC. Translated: CASSLWAEQFF.

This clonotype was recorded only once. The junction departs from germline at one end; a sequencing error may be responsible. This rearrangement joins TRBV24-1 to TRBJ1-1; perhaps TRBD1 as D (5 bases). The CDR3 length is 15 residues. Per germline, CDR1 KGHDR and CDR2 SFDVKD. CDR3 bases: TGTGCCAGCAGTGTGACAGTGGCACTGAACACTGAAGCTTTCTTT. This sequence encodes CASSVTVALNTEAFF.

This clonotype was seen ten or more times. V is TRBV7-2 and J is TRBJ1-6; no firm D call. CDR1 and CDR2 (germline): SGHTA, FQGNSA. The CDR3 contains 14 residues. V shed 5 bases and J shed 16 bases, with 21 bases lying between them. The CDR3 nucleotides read TGTGCCAGCAGCCCAAACCAACCGGGCTCCAGACTCCACTTT. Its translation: CASSPNQPGSRLHF.

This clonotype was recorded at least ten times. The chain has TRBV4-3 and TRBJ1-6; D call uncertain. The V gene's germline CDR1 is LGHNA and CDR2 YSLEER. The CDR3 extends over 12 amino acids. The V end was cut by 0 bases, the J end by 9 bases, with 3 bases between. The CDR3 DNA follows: TGCGCCAGCAGCCAAGATTTTTCACCCCTCCACTTT. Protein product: CASSQDFSPLHF.

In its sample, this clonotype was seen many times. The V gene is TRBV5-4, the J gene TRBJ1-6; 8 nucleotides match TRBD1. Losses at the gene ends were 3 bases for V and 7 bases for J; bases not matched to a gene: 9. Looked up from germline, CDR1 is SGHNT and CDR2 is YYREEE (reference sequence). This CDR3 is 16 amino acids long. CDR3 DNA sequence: TGTGCCAGCAGCTCACCGGGACAGGCGAACAATTCACCCCTCCACTTT. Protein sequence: CASSSPGQANNSPLHF.

Here the CDR3 DNA reads TGTGCCAGCAGTTACCCCAGCGTTGGGACTAGCGGGACCTACGAGCAGTACTTC. It yields the protein CASSYPSVGTSGTYEQYF. V and J are TRBV7-3 and TRBJ2-7, with 13 bases that match TRBD2. Looked up from germline, CDR1 is SGHTA and CDR2 is FQGTGA. V lost 6 bases, J lost 2 bases, and 13 bases stayed unmatched. The CDR3 extends over 18 amino acids.

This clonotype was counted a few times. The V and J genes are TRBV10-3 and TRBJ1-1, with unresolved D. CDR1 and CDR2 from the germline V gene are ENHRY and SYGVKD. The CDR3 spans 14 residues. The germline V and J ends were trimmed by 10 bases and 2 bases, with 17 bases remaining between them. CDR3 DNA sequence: TGTGCCAGCAATGGTGCGGGAACAAACACTGAAGCTTTCTTT. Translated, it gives CASNGAGTNTEAFF.

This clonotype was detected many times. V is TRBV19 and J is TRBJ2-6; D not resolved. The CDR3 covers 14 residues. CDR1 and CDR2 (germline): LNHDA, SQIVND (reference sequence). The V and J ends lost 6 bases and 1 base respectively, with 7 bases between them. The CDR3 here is CASRVLSGANVLTF. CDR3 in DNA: TGTGCCAGTAGGGTATTATCTGGGGCCAACGTCCTGACTTTC.

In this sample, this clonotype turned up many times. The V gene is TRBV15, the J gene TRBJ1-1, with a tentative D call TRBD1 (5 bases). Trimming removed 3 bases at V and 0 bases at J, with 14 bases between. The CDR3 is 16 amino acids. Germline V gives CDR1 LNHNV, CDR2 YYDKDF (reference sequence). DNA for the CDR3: TGTGCCACCAGCAGGGACCTGGGGACCATGAACACTGAAGCTTTCTTT. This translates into CATSRDLGTMNTEAFF.

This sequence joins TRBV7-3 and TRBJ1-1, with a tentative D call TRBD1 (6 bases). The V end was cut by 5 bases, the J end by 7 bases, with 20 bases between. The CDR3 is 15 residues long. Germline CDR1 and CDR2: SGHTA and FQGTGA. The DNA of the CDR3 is TGTGCCAGCAGCCCGGGCGGGGGGGGCGGCAATGAAGCTTTCTTT. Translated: CASSPGGGGGNEAFF.

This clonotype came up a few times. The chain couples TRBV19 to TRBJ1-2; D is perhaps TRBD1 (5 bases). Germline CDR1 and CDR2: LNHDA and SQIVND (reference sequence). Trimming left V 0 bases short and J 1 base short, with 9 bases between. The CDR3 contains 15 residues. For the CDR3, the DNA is TGTGCCAGTAGTATAGATCCAGGGAATAACTATGGCTACACCTTC. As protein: CASSIDPGNNYGYTF.

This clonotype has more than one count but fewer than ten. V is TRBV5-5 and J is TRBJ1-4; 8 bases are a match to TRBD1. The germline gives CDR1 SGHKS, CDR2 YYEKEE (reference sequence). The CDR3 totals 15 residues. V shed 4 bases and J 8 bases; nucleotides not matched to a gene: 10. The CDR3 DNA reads TGTGCCAGCAGCGCCAGGACAGGGTTAAGCGAAAAACTGTTTTTT. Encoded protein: CASSARTGLSEKLFF.

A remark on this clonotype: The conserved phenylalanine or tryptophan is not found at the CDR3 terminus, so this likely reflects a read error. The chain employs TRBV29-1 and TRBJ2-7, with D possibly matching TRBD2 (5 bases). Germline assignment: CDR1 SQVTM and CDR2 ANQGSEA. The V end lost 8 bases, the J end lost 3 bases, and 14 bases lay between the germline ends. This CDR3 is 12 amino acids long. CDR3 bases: TGCAGCATCGAGGGCGAGGGCTACGAGCAGTACCTC. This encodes CSIEGEGYEQYL.

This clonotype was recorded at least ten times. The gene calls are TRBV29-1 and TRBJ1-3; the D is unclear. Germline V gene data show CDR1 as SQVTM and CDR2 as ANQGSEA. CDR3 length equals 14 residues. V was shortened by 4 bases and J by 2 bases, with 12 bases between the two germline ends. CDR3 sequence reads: CSVGSELPGNTIYF. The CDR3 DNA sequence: TGCAGCGTTGGTTCAGAACTCCCTGGAAACACCATATATTTT. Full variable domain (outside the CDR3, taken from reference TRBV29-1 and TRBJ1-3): SAVISQKPSRDICQRGTSLTIQCQVDSQVTMMFWYRQQPGQSLTLIATANQGSEATYESGFVIDKFPISRPNLTFSTLTVSNMSPEDSSIYLCSVGSELPGNTIYFGEGSWLTVV.

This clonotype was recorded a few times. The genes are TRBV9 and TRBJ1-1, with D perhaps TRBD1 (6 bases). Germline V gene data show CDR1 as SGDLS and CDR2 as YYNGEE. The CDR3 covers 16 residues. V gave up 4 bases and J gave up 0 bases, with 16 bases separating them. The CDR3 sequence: CASSQDRSPMNTEAFF. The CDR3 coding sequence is TGTGCCAGCAGCCAAGACAGGAGCCCCATGAACACTGAAGCTTTCTTT. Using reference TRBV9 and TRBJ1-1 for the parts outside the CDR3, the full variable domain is DSGVTQTPKHLITATGQRVTLRCSPRSGDLSVYWYQQSLDQGLQFLIQYYNGEERAKGNILERFSAQQFPDLHSELNLSSLELGDSALYFCASSQDRSPMNTEAFFGQGTRLTVV.

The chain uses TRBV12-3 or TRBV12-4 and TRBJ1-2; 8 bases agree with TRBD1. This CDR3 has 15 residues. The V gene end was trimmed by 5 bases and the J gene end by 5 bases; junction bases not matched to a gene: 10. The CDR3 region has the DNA TGTGCCAGCAGTCATGACAGGGGTCGAACTTATGGCTACACCTTC. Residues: CASSHDRGRTYGYTF.

The CDR3 region is CASSPAVNAPYEQYF. The CDR3, as DNA: TGTGCCAGTAGCCCGGCCGTCAACGCCCCCTACGAGCAGTACTTC. V gene TRBV19 combines with J gene TRBJ2-7, with no clear D. V shed 6 bases and J shed 2 bases, with 17 bases lying between them. CDR1 is LNHDA and CDR2 is SQIVND in the germline V gene (reference sequence). The CDR3 sequence is 15 residues long.

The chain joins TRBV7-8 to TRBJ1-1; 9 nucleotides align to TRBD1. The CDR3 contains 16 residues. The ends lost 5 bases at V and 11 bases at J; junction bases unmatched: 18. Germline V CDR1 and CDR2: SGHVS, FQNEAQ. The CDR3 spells CASSQEHRGPPLGAFF. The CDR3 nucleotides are TGTGCCAGCAGCCAGGAACACAGGGGGCCCCCGCTGGGGGCTTTCTTT.

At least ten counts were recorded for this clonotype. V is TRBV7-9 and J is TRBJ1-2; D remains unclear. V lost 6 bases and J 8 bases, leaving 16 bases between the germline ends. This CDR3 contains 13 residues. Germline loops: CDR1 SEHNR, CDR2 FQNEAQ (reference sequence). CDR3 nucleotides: TGTGCCAGCAGGCTCACGACGGGTTTAGGCTACACCTTC. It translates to CASRLTTGLGYTF.

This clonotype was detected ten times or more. The CDR3 DNA follows: TGTGCCAGCAGCTCCGGACGGGCCAGTGAAGCTTTCTTT. This translates into CASSSGRASEAFF. The rearrangement joins TRBV7-3 to TRBJ1-1; D is unresolved. The CDR3 length is 13 residues. Per the germline V gene, CDR1 is SGHTA and CDR2 is FQGTGA. V dropped 4 bases and J dropped 7 bases, with 13 bases sitting between them.

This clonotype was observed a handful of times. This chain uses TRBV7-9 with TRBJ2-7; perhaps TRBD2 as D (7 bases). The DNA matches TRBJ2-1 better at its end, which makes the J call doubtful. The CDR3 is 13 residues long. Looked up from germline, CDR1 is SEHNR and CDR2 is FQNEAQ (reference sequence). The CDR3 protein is CASSLGGHNEQFF. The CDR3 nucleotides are TGTGCCAGCAGCTTGGGGGGGCACAATGAGCAGTTCTTC.

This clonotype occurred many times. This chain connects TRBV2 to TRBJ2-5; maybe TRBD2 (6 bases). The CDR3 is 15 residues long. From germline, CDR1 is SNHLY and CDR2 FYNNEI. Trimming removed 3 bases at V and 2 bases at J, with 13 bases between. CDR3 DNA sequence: TGTGCCAGCAGTGAGGGACTCTTGGGGCAAGAGACCCAGTACTTC. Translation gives CASSEGLLGQETQYF.

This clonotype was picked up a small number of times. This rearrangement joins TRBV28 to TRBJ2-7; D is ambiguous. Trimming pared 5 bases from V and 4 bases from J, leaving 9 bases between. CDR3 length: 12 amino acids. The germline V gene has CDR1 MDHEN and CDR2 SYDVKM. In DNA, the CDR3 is TGTGCCAGCAGTGAAGTAGGTTACGAGCAGTACTTC. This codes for CASSEVGYEQYF. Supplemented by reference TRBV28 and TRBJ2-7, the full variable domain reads DVKVTQSSRYLVKRTGEKVFLECVQDMDHENMFWYRQDPGLGLRLIYFSYDVKMKEKGDIPEGYSVSREKKERFSLILESASTNQTSMYLCASSEVGYEQYFGPGTRLTVT.

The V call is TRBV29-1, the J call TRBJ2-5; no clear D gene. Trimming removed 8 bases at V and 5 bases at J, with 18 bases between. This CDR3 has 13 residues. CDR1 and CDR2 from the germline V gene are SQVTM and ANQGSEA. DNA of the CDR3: TGCAGCCAAGATGGGGTCATGGGGGAGACCCAGTACTTC. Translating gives CSQDGVMGETQYF.

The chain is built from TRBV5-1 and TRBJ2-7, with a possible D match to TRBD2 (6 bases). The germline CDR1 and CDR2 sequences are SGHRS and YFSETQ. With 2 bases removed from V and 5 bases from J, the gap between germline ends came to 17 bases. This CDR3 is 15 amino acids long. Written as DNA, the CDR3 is TGCGCCAGCAGCTTAACCCGTCCGGGGGACGACGAGCAGTACTTC. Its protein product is CASSLTRPGDDEQYF.

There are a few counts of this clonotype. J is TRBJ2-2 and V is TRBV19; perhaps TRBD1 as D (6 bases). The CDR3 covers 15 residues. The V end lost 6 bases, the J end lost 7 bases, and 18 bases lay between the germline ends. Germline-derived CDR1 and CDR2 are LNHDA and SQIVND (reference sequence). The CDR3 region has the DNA TGTGCCAGTAGACCGACAGGCGGCCTGGGCGGGGAGCTGTTTTTT. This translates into CASRPTGGLGGELFF.

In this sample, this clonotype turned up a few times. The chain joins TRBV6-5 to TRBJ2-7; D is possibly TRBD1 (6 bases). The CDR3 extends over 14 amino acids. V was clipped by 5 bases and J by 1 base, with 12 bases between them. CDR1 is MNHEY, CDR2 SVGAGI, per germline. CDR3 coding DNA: TGTGCCAGCAGTGTACAGGGATCGTCCTACGAGCAGTACTTC. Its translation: CASSVQGSSYEQYF.

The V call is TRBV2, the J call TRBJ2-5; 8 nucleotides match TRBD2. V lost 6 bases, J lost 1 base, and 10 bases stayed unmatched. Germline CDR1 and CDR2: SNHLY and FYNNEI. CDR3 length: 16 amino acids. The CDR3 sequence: CASSRRGAGVQETQYF. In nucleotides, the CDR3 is TGTGCCAGCAGCCGACGGGGAGCGGGAGTCCAAGAGACCCAGTACTTC. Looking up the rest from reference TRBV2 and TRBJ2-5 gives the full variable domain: EPEVTQTPSHQVTQMGQEVILRCVPISNHLYFYWYRQILGQKVEFLVSFYNNEISEKSEIFDDQFSVERPDGSNFTLKIRSTKLEDSAMYFCASSRRGAGVQETQYFGPGTRLLVL.

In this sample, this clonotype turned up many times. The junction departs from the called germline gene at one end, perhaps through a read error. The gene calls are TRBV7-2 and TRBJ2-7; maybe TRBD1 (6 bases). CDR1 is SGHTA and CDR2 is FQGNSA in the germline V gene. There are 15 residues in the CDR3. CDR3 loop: CASTLNPQGTYEQYF. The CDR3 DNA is TGTGCCAGCACCTTAAATCCACAGGGTACCTACGAGCAGTACTTC.